These 20 T cell receptor beta chains share one sample of origin, sequenced in a study of healthy donors' naive CD4 and CD8 T cells. A linear amplification protocol produced the TCR libraries from about 510 ng of total RNA. TCRdb re-called the reads through MiXCR, storing one row per CDR3 protein. The data contain 200,000 or so distinct CDR3 sequences, over 60% of them singletons. The sample consisted of naive CD4+ and CD8+ T cells sorted from blood, pooled from several donors. These receptors came from a pool of human donors in good health; the sample pools cells from several healthy donors.

V usage is TRBV6-6 and J usage is TRBJ2-7; no firm D call. Trimming removed 2 bases from V and 6 bases from J, with 8 bases in between. The length of the CDR3 is 12 residues. Germline V CDR1 and CDR2: MNHNY, SVGAGI (reference sequence). CDR3 in amino acids: CASSYGTAEQYF. The CDR3 DNA sequence: TGTGCCAGCAGTTACGGTACAGCCGAGCAGTACTTC.

The chain uses TRBV4-3 and TRBJ2-1; 8 bases fit TRBD2. Germline V gene data show CDR1 as LGHNA and CDR2 as YSLEER. J lost 1 base, V lost 0 bases, and 8 bases had no gene match. The CDR3 loop spans 18 amino acids. CDR3 sequence (DNA): TGCGCCAGCAGCCAAGATTCCGTGGTAGCGGGGTCCTACAATGAGCAGTTCTTC. Translation gives CASSQDSVVAGSYNEQFF.

This sequence joins TRBV29-1 and TRBJ1-2; 9 positions agree with TRBD1. After removal of 6 bases from V and 8 bases from J, the junction contained 10 bases not matched to a gene. This CDR3 has 13 residues. Per germline, CDR1 SQVTM and CDR2 ANQGSEA. The DNA of the CDR3 is TGCAGCGTCCCGGGACAGGGCCCGCGGGGCTACACCTTC. Protein product: CSVPGQGPRGYTF.

This chain joins TRBV27 and TRBJ2-3; the match to TRBD1 covers 10 bases. Germline V CDR1 and CDR2: MNHEY, SMNVEV (reference sequence). This CDR3 is built from 15 residues. The ends lost 4 bases at V and 5 bases at J; junction bases unmatched: 6. The CDR3 DNA sequence: TGTGCCAGCAGTTCGACAGGGGGCTTGGGAGATACGCAGTATTTT. Translated: CASSSTGGLGDTQYF.

A few counts support this clonotype. This sequence joins TRBV29-1 and TRBJ2-5; D is possibly TRBD1 or TRBD2 (5 bases each). V lost 4 bases, J lost 3 bases, and 6 bases lay in between. The germline gives CDR1 SQVTM, CDR2 ANQGSEA. The CDR3 is 11 residues long. The CDR3 is CSVGGEETQYF. CDR3 DNA sequence: TGCAGCGTTGGAGGGGAAGAGACCCAGTACTTC.

The chain joins TRBV20-1 to TRBJ1-6; 7 bases agree with TRBD1. Germline lookup yields CDR1 DFQATT and CDR2 SNEGSKA (reference sequence). The CDR3 spans 17 residues. V was pared by 0 bases and J by 7 bases, with 12 bases of the junction left unmatched. The CDR3 sequence: CSARDGEGAIRNSPLHF. Here the CDR3 DNA reads TGCAGTGCTAGAGATGGAGAGGGGGCCATCCGAAATTCACCCCTCCACTTT.

The DNA of the CDR3 is TGCAGCGTTATCCGGTCAATTGGGGAGACCCAGTACTTC. As protein: CSVIRSIGETQYF. V and J are TRBV29-1 and TRBJ2-5; D ambiguous. The germline V gene encodes CDR1 SQVTM and CDR2 ANQGSEA. This CDR3 is built from 13 residues. Trimming removed 5 bases at V and 5 bases at J, with 15 bases between. Combining the CDR3 with reference TRBV29-1 and TRBJ2-5 gives the whole variable domain SAVISQKPSRDICQRGTSLTIQCQVDSQVTMMFWYRQQPGQSLTLIATANQGSEATYESGFVIDKFPISRPNLTFSTLTVSNMSPEDSSIYLCSVIRSIGETQYFGPGTRLLVL.

In regard to this clonotype: Germline and junction disagree at one end, which may indicate a read error. The V and J genes are TRBV5-1 and TRBJ2-1; 9 bases match TRBD1. The CDR3 contains 16 residues. CDR1 SGHRS and CDR2 YFSETQ come from the germline V gene. Here the CDR3 DNA reads TGCGCCAACAGCTGGACGGGACAGGGTAGAAACAATGAGCAGTTCTTC. This gives the protein CANSWTGQGRNNEQFF.

The chain has TRBV5-4 and TRBJ2-3, with unresolved D. The V end lost 6 bases, the J end lost 2 bases, and 10 bases lay between the germline ends. This CDR3 region has 13 residues. In germline, CDR1 is SGHNT, CDR2 YYREEE (reference sequence). As DNA, the CDR3 is TGTGCCAGCACCCCTCGCCACACAGATACGCAGTATTTT. Translated: CASTPRHTDTQYF.

The chain uses TRBV29-1 and TRBJ2-1, with D possibly being TRBD2 (6 bases). The CDR3 is 15 amino acids. V was pared by 3 bases and J by 5 bases, with 17 bases between. The germline gives CDR1 SQVTM, CDR2 ANQGSEA. This chain's CDR3 is CSVDRQRGADNEQFF. CDR3 sequence (DNA): TGCAGCGTTGACAGACAGCGCGGGGCTGACAATGAGCAGTTCTTC.

The V gene is TRBV4-3, the J gene TRBJ1-4; D remains unclear. V lost 0 bases and J 4 bases, leaving 12 bases between the germline ends. This CDR3 region has 16 residues. From germline, CDR1 is LGHNA and CDR2 YSLEER. The CDR3 spells CASSQDPGQRNEKLFF. CDR3 nucleotide sequence: TGCGCCAGCAGCCAAGATCCTGGTCAGCGTAATGAAAAACTGTTTTTT.

This clonotype occurred once. This chain joins TRBV6-6 and TRBJ2-7; 7 nucleotides match TRBD2. Germline trimming cut 8 bases from V and 2 bases from J; bases unmatched to any gene: 15. The CDR3 length is 16 residues. From germline, CDR1 is MNHNY and CDR2 SVGAGI (reference sequence). The CDR3 region is CASSPPGLRLTYEQYF. The CDR3 DNA reads TGTGCCAGCTCACCACCGGGACTACGACTCACCTACGAGCAGTACTTC.

The rearrangement links TRBV6-1 to TRBJ2-1; 8 nucleotides align to TRBD2. The J segment lost 13 bases and the V segment lost 2 bases, leaving 7 bases of the junction unmatched. This CDR3 is built from 13 residues. Germline values: CDR1 MNHNS, CDR2 SASEGT. The CDR3 loop reads CASSELAAGEQFF. The CDR3 region has the DNA TGTGCCAGCAGTGAATTGGCAGCGGGGGAACAGTTCTTC.

The genes are TRBV27 and TRBJ2-7, with TRBD2 identical over 10 bases. Germline CDR1 MNHEY, CDR2 SMNVEV (reference sequence). The CDR3 is made up of 16 amino acids. Trimming at V came to 0 bases and at J to 4 bases, leaving 6 bases not matched to a gene. The CDR3 DNA is TGTGCCAGCAGTTTATCGGCTAGCGGGAGTTTTTACGAGCAGTACTTC. It encodes CASSLSASGSFYEQYF.

This clonotype was observed a few times. The rearrangement links TRBV5-4 to TRBJ2-5; TRBD1 is a possible D gene (6 bases). The length of the CDR3 is 15 residues. The V end lost 4 bases, the J end lost 4 bases, and 17 bases lay between the germline ends. The V gene's germline CDR1 is SGHNT and CDR2 YYREEE (reference sequence). CDR3 coding DNA: TGTGCCAGCAGCGCACCAACAGGGATTCGAGAGACCCAGTACTTC. Protein product: CASSAPTGIRETQYF. The entire variable domain, with the rest obtained from reference TRBV5-4 and TRBJ2-5, is as follows: ETGVTQSPTHLIKTRGQQVTLRCSSQSGHNTVSWYQQALGQGPQFIFQYYREEENGRGNFPPRFSGLQFPNYSSELNVNALELDDSALYLCASSAPTGIRETQYFGPGTRLLVL.

The chain joins TRBV18 to TRBJ1-1, with D possibly TRBD1 on 5 matching bases. The CDR3 is 15 amino acids. Germline CDR1 reads KGHSH; CDR2 reads LQKENI. V dropped 8 bases and J dropped 0 bases, with 16 bases sitting between them. This chain's CDR3 is CASATTGQLNTEAFF. The CDR3 DNA follows: TGTGCCAGCGCAACCACGGGGCAATTGAACACTGAAGCTTTCTTT. Using reference TRBV18 and TRBJ1-1 for the parts outside the CDR3, the full variable domain is NAGVMQNPRHLVRRRGQEARLRCSPMKGHSHVYWYRQLPEEGLKFMVYLQKENIIDESGMPKERFSAEFPKEGPSILRIQQVVRGDSAAYFCASATTGQLNTEAFFGQGTRLTVV.

The chain employs TRBV12-3 or TRBV12-4 and TRBJ2-3; D possibly corresponds to TRBD1 (5 bases). The CDR3 totals 13 residues. Trimming removed 7 bases at V and 5 bases at J, with 13 bases between. The chain's CDR3 is CASKRLGRDTQYF. CDR3 DNA sequence: TGTGCCAGCAAGCGCCTGGGGCGAGATACGCAGTATTTT.

The chain recombines TRBV29-1 with TRBJ2-7; 7 positions agree with TRBD2. Germline CDR1 SQVTM, CDR2 ANQGSEA. V lost 6 bases and J lost 2; bases outside the gene matches: 7. This CDR3 has 13 residues. The CDR3 sequence is CSVVGLGPYEQYF. CDR3 nucleotides: TGCAGCGTGGTAGGACTAGGTCCCTACGAGCAGTACTTC.

V usage is TRBV6-5 and J usage is TRBJ2-3; D call uncertain. Germline CDR1 is MNHEY and CDR2 is SVGAGI. Trimming took 8 bases from V and 6 from J, leaving 24 bases between them. This CDR3 has 16 amino acids. DNA for the CDR3: TGTGCCAGCGCCAAGGACCCCCTCGGTAATGTGGATACGCAGTATTTT. This codes for CASAKDPLGNVDTQYF.

This clonotype was observed a handful of times. V is TRBV29-1 and J is TRBJ2-1, with TRBD1 identical over 9 bases. The CDR3 runs 14 residues. The germline CDR1 and CDR2 sequences are SQVTM and ANQGSEA. Trimming removed 7 bases from V and 5 bases from J; junction bases left unmatched: 9. The CDR3 coding sequence is TGCAGCGCCTACGGACAGGGGCCTCACAATGAGCAGTTCTTC. Translated: CSAYGQGPHNEQFF.